The entry below gives a single TCR beta chain sequence along with its context. The target of this receptor is not known. Base quality data are lacking; no much larger clone is found one base away. Whole blood was collected in K2EDTA tubes by collaborating institutions according to the institutions' own protocols. For TCRbeta analysis, collaborator samples were shipped as frozen whole blood, as isolated PBMCs, or as DNA extracted from either sample type. The data derive from a study of blood T cell repertoires in COVID-19 (dated by TCRdb to 2019 to 2021). For the wider study: Samples covering the acute and convalescent phases of COVID-19 were provided by collaborators in the United States, Italy and Spain. The repertoires were made available in a free public database intended to serve as a resource for research on the immune response to SARS-CoV-2. Where available, HLA class I and class II types were obtained from metadata supplied by the sample provider rather than from assay-based typing. Sample metadata almost always included a de-identified subject ID, COVID-19 status, age in years and sex. The samples were drawn from the first 160 participants of the ongoing ImmuneRACE study and from 1,200 or so subjects provided by 6 global collaborators. The prospective study material was composed of cDNA or gDNA derived from T cells, B-cell-depleted T cells, or PBMCs. Subjects who had been exposed to COVID-19, were actively infected with it, or had recovered from it provided the deeply sampled blood TCRbeta repertoires that made up the dataset.

CDR1 and CDR2 (SGHDT, YYEEEE) derive from the germline V gene. V has 4 bases trimmed and J has 7 bases trimmed; junction bases matching no gene number 4. The CDR3 spans 13 residues, from the cysteine through the phenylalanine. Only CDR3 DNA is held: 39 bases, read in frame from base 1. TCRbeta CDR3 regions were amplified from genomic DNA using the immunoSEQ Assay, a bias-controlled multiplex PCR. The published analysis was carried out like this. Within the assay, amplification of reference gene primers was used to estimate how many nucleated cells each sample contained. Sequence reads were collapsed and filtered to measure the absolute abundance of every unique TCRbeta CDR3 rearrangement. For each sample, productive Simpson clonality was calculated as the square root of Simpson's diversity index over productive rearrangements. Here the immuneACCESS table is served through TCRdb, limited to in-frame sequences with V and J called. Missing clones are a known gap in these copies; in checked studies unresolved V genes cover under half, and the rest lacks a known reason. V, J and clone size are taken as reported in that table, and D and trimming were inferred from the DNA itself. Within this sample are fewer than 350,000 clones, with about 89% of them counted one time only. The ten largest clones add up to about 4.6% of the sample.

The investigation overall reported the following: Clinical and demographic metadata were provided uncurated, with the amount varying by source and participant.

In this chain, TRBV5-6 is recombined with TRBJ1-4, and TRBD1 aligns with 7 junction nucleotides. The sequencing sample was made of peripheral blood. The TCR originated in a man aged 40-50 years with acute or convalescent COVID-19. The CDR3 region reads CASSLGTVEKLFF. The sequenced DNA: TGTGCCAGCAGCCTGGGGACAGTTGAAAAACTGTTTTTT.